One TCR beta chain is described in this entry. The record originates from a study of blood T cell repertoires in COVID-19. Turning to the study itself: Samples came from the United States, Italy and Spain, spanning acute and convalescent COVID-19. PBMCs, B-cell-depleted T cells, or T cells provided the cDNA or gDNA that made up the material.

As processed by the authors: Amplification of reference gene primers provided the estimated nucleated cell counts. The assay was immunoSEQ multiplex PCR, and TCRdb's table has in-frame clones only and misses some. V and J calls and clone size are those listed in that table; D and trimming were worked out from the DNA. The sample lists about 330,000 clones; approximately 88% were seen once. The V gene lost 4 bases and the J gene lost 2 bases, with 16 bases spanning the gap. CDR3 length equals 16 residues. The germline CDR1 and CDR2 sequences are MNHEY and SVGEGT. This clonotype was obtained from a man aged 25-45 years with COVID-19, enrolled during active disease. The chain recombines TRBV6-2 or TRBV6-3 with TRBJ2-3; D may be TRBD2 (6 bases). The sample consisted of peripheral blood. The chain's CDR3 is CASSSPPGLHTDTQYF. CDR3 sequence (DNA): TGTGCCAGCAGTTCACCCCCGGGACTTCACACAGATACGCAGTATTTT.